This is a list of T cell receptor beta chains from one sample in a study of regulatory T cells in long-lasting Graves disease. In TCRdb, the multiplex PCR reads were re-called with MiXCR into one record per CDR3 protein. Here the sample spans 700,000 or so distinct CDR3 sequences, approximately 31% being singletons. This material consisted of peripheral blood mononuclear cells (PBMCs), taken when the disease was refractory, from a patient treated with antithyroid drugs. The receptor set was obtained from a female donor with Graves disease. The CDR3 runs from the conserved cysteine through the conserved F or W. D genes are given only for firm matches. Rows may omit the clone size; those that give it use once, few, many or a size class.

- once TRBJ1-3 TRBV10-3 TGTGCCATCAGGCAGGAGTCTGGAAACACCATATATTTT CAIRQESGNTIYF
- - TRBJ1-5 TRBV12-3/TRBV12-4 TGTGCCAGCAGTTTACACGGCGGTCAGCCCCAGCATTTT CASSLHGGQPQHF
TRBD1 few TRBJ2-2 TRBV6-1 TGTGCCAGCGGAGGGACAGGGAAATCCGGGGAGCTGTTTTTT CASGGTGKSGELFF
- few TRBJ1-2 TRBV29-1 TGCAGCGCCAACGACAGAGTCAACTATGGCTACACCTTC CSANDRVNYGYTF
- - TRBJ1-2 TRBV12-3/TRBV12-4 TGTGCCAGCAGCCGGCAGGGTCTGGTTGGCTACACCTTC CASSRQGLVGYTF
- - TRBJ1-5 TRBV27 TGTGCCAGCAGTTTAAGGGGCTTGAATCAGCCCCAGCATTTT CASSLRGLNQPQHF
TRBD2 few TRBJ2-7 TRBV20-1 TGCAGTGCTAGAGATCTGCTAGCGGGAGGGAAAATTTACGAGCAGTACTTC CSARDLLAGGKIYEQYF
- many TRBJ1-1 TRBV20-1 TGCAGTGCTAGTCAGGGGCGAATAGGGGACACTGAAGCTTTCTTT CSASQGRIGDTEAFF
- - TRBJ1-3 TRBV19 TGTGCCAGTAGTATGCTAGCAAACGGAAACACCATATATTTT CASSMLANGNTIYF
- - TRBJ2-1 TRBV7-9 TGTGCCAGCAGCTCCGCAGGCTTAGAGCAGTTCTTC CASSSAGLEQFF
- many TRBJ1-1 TRBV11-2 TGTGCCAGCAGCTTGGGAGCCACTGAAGCTTTCTTT CASSLGATEAFF
- - TRBJ1-3 TRBV28 TGTGCCAGCAGTTCCCTTCTCTCTGGAAACACCATATATTTT CASSSLLSGNTIYF
- - TRBJ1-2 TRBV12-3/TRBV12-4 TGTGCCAGCACCCCGCCCGGCAGGGGAAATGGCTACACCTTC CASTPPGRGNGYTF
TRBD1 - TRBJ2-3 TRBV10-2 TGCGCCAGCAGTGATTCTCTGAGGACAGGGGACGATACGCAGTATTTT CASSDSLRTGDDTQYF
- - TRBJ1-3 TRBV28 TGTGCCAGCAGTAGGAGGTTTCGGGACGAGGGTATTGGAAACACCATATATTTT CASSRRFRDEGIGNTIYF
- - TRBJ1-4 TRBV15 TGTGCCACCAGCGGCTCAGGGGCGCGTGAAAAACTGTTTTTT CATSGSGAREKLFF
TRBD2 - TRBJ2-4 TRBV28 TGTGCCAGCAGTTACCTTGGACTAGCGGGAGCCAAAAACATTCAGTACTTC CASSYLGLAGAKNIQYF
- - TRBJ1-4 TRBV28 TGTGCCAGCAGCCAAGCCGGACAGTTGTTTAATGAAAAACTGTTTTTT CASSQAGQLFNEKLFF
- - TRBJ2-5 TRBV7-3 TGTGCCAGCAGCTTAGTCGGGGTACGGGGGGAGACCCAGTACTTC CASSLVGVRGETQYF
- - TRBJ2-7 TRBV10-3 TGTGCCATCAGCCGACTGGGACTTCATTACGCGCAGTACTTC CAISRLGLHYAQYF
TRBD1 many TRBJ1-2 TRBV6-1 TGTGCCAGCAGACCCAGACAGGGCCCAGCTAACTATGGCTACACCTTC CASRPRQGPANYGYTF
- many TRBJ1-1 TRBV11-2 TGTGCCAGCTCACAGGGCCGGAGGGTAACTGAAGCTTTCTTT CASSQGRRVTEAFF
- many TRBJ2-7 TRBV11-2 TGTGCCAGCAGCTTAGGGGCAGGGATCTACGAGCAGTACTTC CASSLGAGIYEQYF
- - TRBJ1-1 TRBV27 TGTGCCAGCCAACGATACGGGTGGGGGGAGATGAACACTGAAGCTTTCTTT CASQRYGWGEMNTEAFF
- many TRBJ1-1 TRBV28 TGTGCCAGCAGTTACGCTCTCCGTCGGGGATGGAACACTGAAGCTTTCTTT CASSYALRRGWNTEAFF
- few TRBJ1-1 TRBV6-9 TGTGCCAGCAGTTACTGGGGGGGAAAACCTGAAGCTTTCTTT CASSYWGGKPEAFF
- - TRBJ1-1 TRBV29-1 TGCAGCGTTGCTAGGCTGTTTGGGCCCCTAGAATGGAACACTGAAGCTTTCTTT CSVARLFGPLEWNTEAFF
- - TRBJ1-5 TRBV28 TGTGCCAGCAGTTTTGATCCAGGGACAAACAATCAGCCCCAGCATTTT CASSFDPGTNNQPQHF
TRBD2 - TRBJ2-7 TRBV6-2/TRBV6-3 TGTGCCAGCAGTGTCCTAGCGGGGGGCTACGAGCAGTACTTC CASSVLAGGYEQYF
- - TRBJ1-5 TRBV27 TGTGCCAGCAAGGAAGGGCTGAGGAGCAATCAGCCCCAGCATTTT CASKEGLRSNQPQHF
- few TRBJ1-1 TRBV10-2 TGCGCCAGCAGTGAGTCGATGCTGAACACTGAAGCTTTCTTT CASSESMLNTEAFF
TRBD1 many TRBJ1-1 TRBV6-2/TRBV6-3 TGTGCCAGCAGTAACCGGGACAGCATGAACACTGAAGCTTTCTTT CASSNRDSMNTEAFF
TRBD1 few TRBJ2-7 TRBV6-5 TGTGCCAGCAGTTACGGGACAGGGTATTCCTACGAGCAGTACTTC CASSYGTGYSYEQYF
- - TRBJ2-7 TRBV2 TGTGCCAGCAGTGAAGCGCATGGGGGCGAGCAGTACTTC CASSEAHGGEQYF
- few TRBJ2-7 TRBV29-1 TGCAGCGTTATGAGTTCAGCCTACTCCTACGAGCAGTACTTC CSVMSSAYSYEQYF
- - TRBJ2-7 TRBV10-2 TGCGCCAGCAGGGCCAGACTAAGCTCCTACGAGCAGTACTTC CASRARLSSYEQYF
- few TRBJ1-5 TRBV20-1 TGCAGTGCCGTAGGGGCCAGTAATCAGCCCCAGCATTTT CSAVGASNQPQHF
- - TRBJ1-5 TRBV6-5 TGTGCCAGCAGTTACTCGCCCCTCAATCAGCCCCAGCATTTT CASSYSPLNQPQHF
- few TRBJ1-5 TRBV28 TGTGCCAGCACCCAGACAGGAGATAGCAATCAGCCCCAGCATTTT CASTQTGDSNQPQHF
- - TRBJ1-1 TRBV7-3 TGTGCCAGCAGCTTAAGCCCAGCGAACACTGAAGCTTTCTTT CASSLSPANTEAFF
TRBD1 - TRBJ2-5 TRBV15 TGTGCCCTTAGCCAGGGGGCGCAGGAGACCCAGTACTTC CALSQGAQETQYF
- - TRBJ1-1 TRBV6-1 TGTGCCAGCGATCTGGCACAGGGGAACACTGAAGCTTTCTTT CASDLAQGNTEAFF
- - TRBJ1-2 TRBV9 TGTGCCAGCAGCGTGAACAGGGAAGCGGAGGAGTATGGCTACACCTTC CASSVNREAEEYGYTF
- - TRBJ2-2 TRBV3-1 TGTGCCAGCAGCCAAGGACGGACCAACACCGGGAAGCTGTTTTTT CASSQGRTNTGKLFF
TRBD1 - TRBJ1-1 TRBV3-1 TGTGCCAGCAGCCAAACCCACCTGGACAGGTGGGTGGCTTTCTTT CASSQTHLDRWVAFF
- many TRBJ1-4 TRBV28 TGTGCCAGCAGTGGGCCGACAGCTAATGAAAAACTGTTTTTT CASSGPTANEKLFF
TRBD1 - TRBJ1-2 TRBV12-5 TGTGCTAGTGGCCCTCTTACCGGGACAGGAGATGGCTACACCTTC CASGPLTGTGDGYTF
- many TRBJ1-1 TRBV5-4 TGTGCCAGCAGCTTGGGTGGTAATGAAGCTTTCTTT CASSLGGNEAFF
- - TRBJ1-2 TRBV29-1 TGCAGCGTTGAAGCCAGGGACGGGCTAGGTAACTATGGCTACACCTTC CSVEARDGLGNYGYTF
TRBD1 - TRBJ1-6 TRBV20-1 TGCAGTGCTAGAGTGCGGGACAGGGGAAGTTCACCCCTCCACTTT CSARVRDRGSSPLHF
TRBD1 - TRBJ1-1 TRBV20-1 TGCAGTGCGGCAGGGGGGGTTACCACTGAAGCTTTCTTT CSAAGGVTTEAFF
- - TRBJ1-1 TRBV12-3/TRBV12-4 TGTGCCAGCAGCCCTAGGGGGAGTGCTTTCTTT CASSPRGSAFF
- - TRBJ2-2 TRBV5-1 TGCGCCAGCAGCGGAGGGGGTTCAAACACCGGGGAGCTGTTTTTT CASSGGGSNTGELFF
- - TRBJ1-5 TRBV30 TGTGCCTGGAGTGTACTCGCAGGTGATCAGCCCCAGCATTTT CAWSVLAGDQPQHF
- many TRBJ1-1 TRBV12-3/TRBV12-4 TGTGCCAGCAGCCATTCGACCGGGAACACTGAAGCTTTCTTT CASSHSTGNTEAFF
TRBD1 many TRBJ1-4 TRBV2 TGTGCCAGCAGGCGAGACAGGGGATCTAATGAAAAACTGTTTTTT CASRRDRGSNEKLFF
TRBD1 - TRBJ1-1 TRBV19 TGTGCCAGTAGTCGAAAGGGGGCTTTCACTGAAGCTTTCTTT CASSRKGAFTEAFF
- few TRBJ1-5 TRBV12-3/TRBV12-4 TGTGCCAGCAGCCGAAACGGGGGGCAGCCCCAGCATTTT CASSRNGGQPQHF
- many TRBJ2-7 TRBV7-3 TGTGCCAGCAGCTTAACGGTCGGGTCCGAGCAGTACTTC CASSLTVGSEQYF
- - TRBJ1-1 TRBV11-2 TGTGCCAGCAGCCCCGGGGGTTTTACTGAAGCTTTCTTT CASSPGGFTEAFF